These 20 T cell receptor beta chains were sequenced from one sample in a study of control samples from healthy donors and cancer patients. Profiling relied on immunoSEQ multiplex PCR, and the TCRdb table lists in-frame clones only, not all of them. This table holds 150,000 to 200,000 clones, more than 80% found once. The source material was blood. Source of these receptors: a man younger than 45 in good health.

This chain links TRBV27 with TRBJ1-3; D is possibly TRBD1 (6 bases). V was cut by 6 bases and J by 2 bases, with 14 bases left in between. Germline V CDR1 and CDR2: MNHEY, SMNVEV (reference sequence). The CDR3 runs 15 residues. The CDR3 is CASRVGGTTGNTIYF. CDR3 coding DNA: TGTGCCAGCAGGGTAGGGGGAACCACTGGAAACACCATATATTTT.

This chain connects TRBV18 to TRBJ2-2; 7 bases are a match to TRBD1. Germline CDR1 and CDR2: KGHSH and LQKENI. CDR3 length: 16 amino acids. V lost 0 bases to trimming and J lost 1 base; unmatched junction nucleotides: 2. The CDR3 DNA follows: TGTGCCAGCTCACCACCTCCAGGGGGGAACACCGGGGAGCTGTTTTTT. It yields the protein CASSPPPGGNTGELFF.

The CDR3 region has the DNA TGTGCCAGCAGCCCTGGGACAGCTAACTATGGCTACACCTTC. Residues: CASSPGTANYGYTF. The rearrangement uses TRBV3-1 (or the pseudogene TRBV3-2) and TRBJ1-2; 7 bases map to TRBD1. The germline gives CDR1 LGHDT, CDR2 YNNKEL (reference sequence). V was pared by 4 bases and J by 0 bases, with 2 bases of the junction left unmatched. The CDR3 is 14 residues long.

The J gene is TRBJ2-3, the V gene TRBV2; TRBD2 agrees at 15 bases. This CDR3 has 18 amino acids. J gave up 6 bases and V 2 bases, and 9 bases lay outside the gene matches. Germline assignment: CDR1 SNHLY and CDR2 FYNNEI. CDR3 DNA sequence: TGTGCCAGCAGTGAACAACCCGGGACTAGCGGGAGGCTGGATACGCAGTATTTT. It translates to CASSEQPGTSGRLDTQYF.

The chain couples TRBV25-1 to TRBJ2-3; D may correspond to TRBD1 or TRBD2 (6 bases each). This CDR3 is 13 amino acids long. CDR1 is MGHDK and CDR2 is SYGVNS in the germline V gene. Trimming removed 2 bases from V and 9 bases from J, with 12 bases in between. The CDR3 region has the DNA TGTGCCAGCAGTGAACCGGGGGCCGCGACGCAGTATTTT. Encoded protein: CASSEPGAATQYF. Together with reference TRBV25-1 and TRBJ2-3, the CDR3 gives the full variable domain: EADIYQTPRYLVIGTGKKITLECSQTMGHDKMYWYQQDPGMELHLIHYSYGVNSTEKGDLSSESTVSRIRTEHFPLTLESARPSHTSQYLCASSEPGAATQYFGPGTRLTVL.

The chain combines TRBV2 with TRBJ1-5, with D unresolved. Between the trimmed V and J ends, which lost 8 bases and 0 bases, there was a span of 11 bases. CDR1 and CDR2 (germline): SNHLY, FYNNEI. The CDR3 spans 14 residues. CDR3 loop: CASGRSYSNQPQHF. DNA for the CDR3: TGTGCCAGCGGACGGTCGTATAGCAATCAGCCCCAGCATTTT.

V gene TRBV9 combines with J gene TRBJ2-1; no clear D gene. The CDR3 totals 14 residues. Germline V lookup: CDR1 SGDLS, CDR2 YYNGEE. The ends were cut back, 0 bases at V and 4 bases at J, with 8 bases in the middle. The CDR3 here is CASSVVAYYNEQFF. The CDR3 DNA sequence: TGTGCCAGCAGCGTAGTGGCGTATTACAATGAGCAGTTCTTC. The whole variable domain, remainder taken from reference TRBV9 and TRBJ2-1, is DSGVTQTPKHLITATGQRVTLRCSPRSGDLSVYWYQQSLDQGLQFLIQYYNGEERAKGNILERFSAQQFPDLHSELNLSSLELGDSALYFCASSVVAYYNEQFFGPGTRLTVL.

CDR3 sequence reads: CASSLLANEKLFF. In DNA form, the CDR3 reads TGTGCCAGCAGTTTATTGGCCAATGAAAAACTGTTTTTT. The rearrangement links TRBV27 to TRBJ1-4, with D unclear. The CDR3 has 13 amino acids. Germline CDR1 MNHEY, CDR2 SMNVEV (reference sequence). V lost 1 base to trimming and J lost 5 bases, with 5 bases between them. The entire variable domain, with the rest obtained from reference TRBV27 and TRBJ1-4, is as follows: EAQVTQNPRYLITVTGKKLTVTCSQNMNHEYMSWYRQDPGLGLRQIYYSMNVEVTDKGDVPEGYKVSRKEKRNFPLILESPSPNQTSLYFCASSLLANEKLFFGSGTQLSVL.

The J gene is TRBJ2-3, the V gene TRBV7-9; D perhaps matches TRBD1 (5 bases). The germline gives CDR1 SEHNR, CDR2 FQNEAQ (reference sequence). This CDR3 region has 16 residues. Trimming removed 1 base at V and 0 bases at J, with 11 bases between. CDR3 region: CASSLDIGASTDTQYF. CDR3 nucleotide sequence: TGTGCCAGCAGCTTAGACATAGGGGCAAGCACAGATACGCAGTATTTT.

The table lists this clone with a few counts. This sequence joins TRBV7-8 and TRBJ1-1; no clear D. Trimming cost V 5 bases and J 6 bases, with 16 bases left between them. The CDR3 length is 14 residues. Germline values: CDR1 SGHVS, CDR2 FQNEAQ. CDR3: CASSQPDRRAEAFF. CDR3 coding DNA: TGTGCCAGCAGCCAACCGGATAGACGGGCTGAAGCTTTCTTT.

The chain employs TRBV20-1 and TRBJ2-7; D uncertain. The CDR3 spans 11 residues. The V and J ends lost 4 bases and 3 bases respectively, with 7 bases between them. Germline V gene sequence: CDR1 DFQATT, CDR2 SNEGSKA (reference sequence). The CDR3 loop is CSAKDGYEQYF. The CDR3 region has the DNA TGCAGTGCTAAAGACGGCTACGAGCAGTACTTC.

J is TRBJ2-7 and V is TRBV4-1; TRBD2 agrees at 7 bases. The J segment lost 3 bases and the V segment lost 1 base, leaving 9 bases of the junction unmatched. The CDR3 runs to 16 residues. Germline V gene lookup returns CDR1 MGHRA and CDR2 YSYEKL. The CDR3 here is CASSQVGRGPGYEQYF. The CDR3 nucleotides read TGCGCCAGCAGCCAAGTTGGGAGGGGACCCGGCTACGAGCAGTACTTC.

The genes are TRBV5-4 and TRBJ2-7; 7 bases are a match to TRBD1. V lost 0 bases, J lost 5 bases, and 8 bases stayed unmatched. This CDR3 region has 15 residues. Germline V gene lookup returns CDR1 SGHNT and CDR2 YYREEE (reference sequence). The DNA of the CDR3 is TGTGCCAGCAGCTTGGGGTCAGGGGGTTCGGACGAGCAGTACTTC. This translates into CASSLGSGGSDEQYF. Full variable domain (missing parts from reference TRBV5-4 and TRBJ2-7): ETGVTQSPTHLIKTRGQQVTLRCSSQSGHNTVSWYQQALGQGPQFIFQYYREEENGRGNFPPRFSGLQFPNYSSELNVNALELDDSALYLCASSLGSGGSDEQYFGPGTRLTVT.

This clone was picked up one time. The V gene is TRBV7-8, the J gene TRBJ2-1; a weak D match, TRBD1 (7 bases). Trimming took off 2 bases at V and 6 bases at J, with 17 bases between the two ends. Per germline, CDR1 SGHVS and CDR2 FQNEAQ. CDR3 size: 16 residues. The CDR3 spells CASSLLGGKGANEQFF. The CDR3 coding sequence is TGTGCCAGCAGCTTATTGGGGGGTAAGGGGGCCAATGAGCAGTTCTTC.

This clone came up a few times. The V and J genes are TRBV27 and TRBJ1-6; D perhaps matches TRBD1 (6 bases). CDR1 is MNHEY and CDR2 is SMNVEV in the germline V gene (reference sequence). The CDR3 runs 14 residues. V was pared by 7 bases and J by 8 bases, with 15 bases between. CDR3 in amino acids: CASTLVTGYSPLHF. In DNA form, the CDR3 reads TGTGCCAGCACCTTGGTGACAGGATATTCACCCCTCCACTTT.

V gene TRBV5-8 combines with J gene TRBJ2-3, with TRBD2 identical over 10 bases. In germline, CDR1 is SGHTS, CDR2 YDEGEE. The CDR3 has 18 amino acids. J lost 1 base, V lost 1 base, and 9 bases had no gene match. The CDR3 DNA follows: TGTGCCAGCAGCTTGTCCCAAACTCTAGCGGGGGGCACAGATACGCAGTATTTT. This codes for CASSLSQTLAGGTDTQYF.

V and J are TRBV27 and TRBJ1-2, with TRBD1 matching 7 bases. The V gene's germline CDR1 is MNHEY and CDR2 SMNVEV (reference sequence). The CDR3 has 14 residues. V dropped 0 bases and J dropped 4; count of bases not matched to a gene: 2. The CDR3 nucleotides are TGTGCCAGCAGTTTATCAGGGGGCATCTATGGCTACACCTTC. This encodes CASSLSGGIYGYTF.

The rearrangement links TRBV5-4 to TRBJ1-2, with 8 bases that match TRBD1. CDR1 and CDR2 from the germline V gene are SGHNT and YYREEE (reference sequence). V shed 3 bases and J 8 bases; nucleotides not matched to a gene: 9. The CDR3 consists of 14 residues. The CDR3 bases are TGTGCCAGCAGCTCGGGACAGGAGATCGGCGGCTACACCTTC. Its protein product is CASSSGQEIGGYTF.

The chain has TRBV6-5 and TRBJ2-1; D perhaps matches TRBD1 (6 bases). V shed 6 bases and J shed 8 bases, with 17 bases lying between them. This CDR3 spans 14 amino acids. Germline V lookup: CDR1 MNHEY, CDR2 SVGAGI. This CDR3 is CASRRDITPYEQFF. The CDR3 DNA follows: TGTGCCAGCAGGAGGGACATAACACCCTATGAGCAGTTCTTC.

The V call is TRBV19, the J call TRBJ2-7; D gene unclear. The CDR3 has 15 amino acids. Trimming took 3 bases from V and 0 from J, leaving 12 bases between them. Per the germline V gene, CDR1 is LNHDA and CDR2 is SQIVND (reference sequence). The CDR3 protein is CASSISQTLSYEQYF. For the CDR3, the DNA is TGTGCCAGTAGTATTTCACAAACCCTCTCCTACGAGCAGTACTTC.